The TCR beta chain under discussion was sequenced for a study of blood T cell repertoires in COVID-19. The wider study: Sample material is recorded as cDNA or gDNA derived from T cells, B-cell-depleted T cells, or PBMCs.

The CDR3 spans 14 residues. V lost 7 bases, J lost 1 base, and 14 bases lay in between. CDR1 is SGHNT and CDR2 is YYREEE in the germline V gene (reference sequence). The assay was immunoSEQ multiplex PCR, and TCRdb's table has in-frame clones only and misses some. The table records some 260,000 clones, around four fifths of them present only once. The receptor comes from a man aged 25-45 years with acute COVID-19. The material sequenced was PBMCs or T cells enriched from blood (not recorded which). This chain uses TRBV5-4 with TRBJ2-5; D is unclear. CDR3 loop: CASRDNYRQETQYF. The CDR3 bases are TGTGCCAGCCGAGATAATTACCGCCAAGAGACCCAGTACTTC.